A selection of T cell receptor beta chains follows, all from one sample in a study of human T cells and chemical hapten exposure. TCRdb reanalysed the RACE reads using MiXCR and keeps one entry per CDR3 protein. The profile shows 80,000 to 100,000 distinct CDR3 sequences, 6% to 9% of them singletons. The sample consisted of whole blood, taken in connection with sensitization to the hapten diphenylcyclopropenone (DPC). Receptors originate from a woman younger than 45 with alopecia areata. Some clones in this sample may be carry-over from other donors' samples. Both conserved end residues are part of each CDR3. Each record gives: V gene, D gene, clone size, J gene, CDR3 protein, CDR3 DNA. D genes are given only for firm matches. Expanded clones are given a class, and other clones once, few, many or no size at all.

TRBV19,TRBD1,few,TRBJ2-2,CASSIIGAGGPGELFF,TGTGCCAGTAGTATTATCGGGGCAGGGGGCCCCGGGGAGCTGTTTTTT
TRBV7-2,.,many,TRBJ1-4,CASTRDFNEKLFF,TGTGCCAGCACCAGAGATTTTAATGAAAAACTGTTTTTT
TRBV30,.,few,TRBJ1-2,CAWTLTSVGYGYTF,TGTGCCTGGACCTTAACTAGCGTGGGATATGGCTACACCTTC
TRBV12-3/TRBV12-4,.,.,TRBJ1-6,CASNVDTWAYSPLHF,TGTGCCAGCAATGTTGACACTTGGGCCTATTCACCCCTCCACTTT
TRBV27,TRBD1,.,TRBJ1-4,CASSLTGAINEKLFF,TGTGCCAGCAGTTTAACAGGGGCGATTAATGAAAAACTGTTTTTT
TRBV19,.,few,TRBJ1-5,CASSFRQSNQPQHF,TGTGCCAGTAGTTTTCGACAGAGCAATCAGCCCCAGCATTTT
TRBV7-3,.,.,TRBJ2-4,CASSLKGGPGAKNIQYF,TGTGCCAGCAGCTTAAAAGGGGGACCGGGGGCGAAAAACATTCAGTACTTC
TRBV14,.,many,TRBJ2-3,CASSRYIGDTQYF,TGTGCCAGCAGCCGATACATCGGGGATACGCAGTATTTT
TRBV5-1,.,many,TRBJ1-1,CASSLGQTLNTEAFF,TGCGCCAGCAGCTTGGGACAGACACTGAACACTGAAGCTTTCTTT
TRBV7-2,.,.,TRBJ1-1,CASSTDGEAFF,TGTGCCAGCAGCACGGACGGAGAAGCTTTCTTT
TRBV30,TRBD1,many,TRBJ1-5,CAWDRGEIGNQPQHF,TGTGCCTGGGACAGGGGCGAAATAGGGAATCAGCCCCAGCATTTT
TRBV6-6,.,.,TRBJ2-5,CASTFGETQYF,TGTGCCAGCACCTTCGGAGAGACCCAGTACTTC
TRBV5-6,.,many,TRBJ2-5,CASSSLGLQETQYF,TGTGCCAGCAGCTCTCTGGGCCTACAAGAGACCCAGTACTTC
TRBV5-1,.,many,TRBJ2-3,CASSLGRGTDTQYF,TGCGCCAGCAGCTTGGGGAGGGGCACAGATACGCAGTATTTT